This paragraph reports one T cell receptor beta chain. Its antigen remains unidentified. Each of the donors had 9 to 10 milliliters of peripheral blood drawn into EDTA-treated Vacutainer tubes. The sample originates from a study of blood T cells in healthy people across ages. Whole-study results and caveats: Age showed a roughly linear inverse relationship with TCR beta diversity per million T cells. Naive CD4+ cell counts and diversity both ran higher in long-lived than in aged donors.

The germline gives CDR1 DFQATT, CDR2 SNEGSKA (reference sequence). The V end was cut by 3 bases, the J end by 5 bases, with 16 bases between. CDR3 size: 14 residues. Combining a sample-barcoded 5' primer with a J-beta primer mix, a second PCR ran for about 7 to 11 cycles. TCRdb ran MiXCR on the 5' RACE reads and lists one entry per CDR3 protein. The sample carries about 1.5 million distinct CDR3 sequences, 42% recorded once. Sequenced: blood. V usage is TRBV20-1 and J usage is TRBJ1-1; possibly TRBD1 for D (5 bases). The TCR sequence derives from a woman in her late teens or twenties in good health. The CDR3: CSASKEGPGTEAFF. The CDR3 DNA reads TGCAGTGCTAGCAAGGAGGGACCTGGGACTGAAGCTTTCTTT.